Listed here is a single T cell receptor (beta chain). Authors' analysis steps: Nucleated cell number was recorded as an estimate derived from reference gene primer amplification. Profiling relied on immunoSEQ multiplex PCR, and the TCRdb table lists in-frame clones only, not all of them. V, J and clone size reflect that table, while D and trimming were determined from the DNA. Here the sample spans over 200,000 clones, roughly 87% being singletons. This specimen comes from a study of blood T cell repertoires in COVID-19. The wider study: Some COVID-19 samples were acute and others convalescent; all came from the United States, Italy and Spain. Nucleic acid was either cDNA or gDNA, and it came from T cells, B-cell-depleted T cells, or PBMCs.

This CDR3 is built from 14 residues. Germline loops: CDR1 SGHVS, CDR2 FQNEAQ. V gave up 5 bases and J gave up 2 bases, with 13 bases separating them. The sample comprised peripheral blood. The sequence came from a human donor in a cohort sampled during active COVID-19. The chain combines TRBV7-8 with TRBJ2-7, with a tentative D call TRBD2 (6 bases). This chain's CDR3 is CASSVGTGAYEQYF. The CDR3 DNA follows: TGTGCCAGCAGCGTCGGGACGGGAGCCTACGAGCAGTACTTC.